This T cell receptor (beta chain) was sequenced in a study of PD-1 blockade in classical Hodgkin lymphoma. General study results and limits: Newly diagnosed patients were reported to start with lower TCR diversity than healthy donors. Whoever responded completely had baseline diversity much like that seen in newly diagnosed patients. While CD8+ TCR diversity did not rise significantly by C4D1, CD4+ TCR diversity did.

Time point reported: cycle 4 day 1 (C4D1), after more than 5 weeks of nivolumab. Following autologous stem cell transplantation, relapse occurred in every patient, and exposure to brentuximab vedotin varied. Magnetic negative selection purified CD4+ T cells from thawed PBMCs. TCRdb's copy holds only in-frame clones and misses some; the assay was immunoSEQ multiplex PCR. Of fewer than 14,000 clones listed, roughly four fifths are singletons. Germline CDR1 is LGHNT and CDR2 is FRNRAP. Trimming cost V 1 base and J 1 base, with 12 bases left between them. The CDR3 is 16 residues long. This clone was seen a few times. Its antigen remains unknown.

The chain employs TRBV12-5 and TRBJ2-3; TRBD2 is a possible D gene (5 bases). This receptor was identified in a human donor with classical Hodgkin lymphoma. The specimen comprised CD4+ T cells from blood, sampled before the fourth cycle of nivolumab. CDR3 region: CASGLEGVGGTDTQYF. As DNA, the CDR3 is TGTGCTAGTGGTTTGGAGGGAGTTGGGGGCACAGATACGCAGTATTTT.